The clone carrying this T cell receptor (beta chain) was recorded a few times. The record originates from a study of blood T cell repertoires in COVID-19. Clones were read by immunoSEQ multiplex PCR, and TCRdb kept only the in-frame ones, dropping some. The sample includes about 480,000 clones, around 87% of them seen just once. This CDR3 contains 14 residues. V lost 3 bases to trimming and J lost 3 bases, with 12 bases between them. Germline V gene sequence: CDR1 MNHEY, CDR2 SVGEGT. The specimen sequenced was PBMCs or T cells enriched from blood (not recorded which). The clonotype originates from a woman between 35 and 50 years old who had recovered from COVID-19. This chain connects TRBV6-2 or TRBV6-3 to TRBJ2-7; no clear D. The CDR3 spells CASSYVVGNYEQYF. The CDR3 coding sequence is TGTGCCAGCAGTTATGTTGTGGGCAACTACGAGCAGTACTTC.